This TCR beta chain stems from a study of T cells in tumors after PD-1 blockade. Overall study context: Daily vismodegib 150 mg continued in a subset of anti-PD-1-treated patients.

This CDR3 has 13 residues. With 2 bases removed from V and 1 base from J, the gap between germline ends came to 4 bases. CDR1 and CDR2 (germline): KGHDR, SFDVKD. Method: immunoSEQ multiplex PCR; TCRdb's copy keeps in-frame clones and lacks some. The profile shows around 35,000 clones, roughly 73% of them singletons. This material consisted of PBMCs, taken after anti-PD-1 treatment. The sequence was collected from a human donor with basal cell carcinoma. The genes are TRBV24-1 and TRBJ2-5, with D unresolved. The DNA for the CDR3 is TGTGCCACCAGTGATTCATTCCAAGAGACCCAGTACTTC. Translated, it gives CATSDSFQETQYF.